This TCR beta chain emerged from a study of control samples from healthy donors and cancer patients. In this sample, this clone turned up once. Assay used: immunoSEQ multiplex PCR; TCRdb lists only in-frame clones, some missing. The table shows roughly 150,000 clones, with about nine tenths occurring only once. The CDR3 is 9 amino acids. Trimming stripped 7 bases from V and 13 bases from J, with 11 bases between. The specimen was blood. This chain uses TRBV5-3 with TRBJ1-1; no clear D. TRBV5-3 is treated as an ORF (open reading frame) with a function not yet certain. The receptor comes from a man in his thirties or forties in good health. CDR3 sequence reads: CARRVSGFF. DNA of the CDR3: TGTGCCAGACGGGTTTCGGGTTTCTTT.